Listed below are T cell receptor beta chains from one sample, sequenced in a study of T cells in Graves' hyperthyroidism and ophthalmopathy. TCRdb reprocessed the multiplex PCR reads via MiXCR and lists one record per CDR3 protein. The sample has about 560,000 distinct CDR3 sequences; 16% are singletons. The sample consisted of blood. The receptors come from a woman aged 18-35 years with Graves' hyperthyroidism. Both conserved end residues are part of each CDR3. The D gene is left open where the match is weak. A row's size may be missing; if present it is once, few, many or a size class.

j_gene: TRBJ1-1
d_gene: .
v_gene: TRBV12-3/TRBV12-4
abundance: many
CDR3nt: TGTGCCAGCCTGTGGCCCAACACTGAAGCTTTCTTT
CDR3aa: CASLWPNTEAFF

j_gene: TRBJ1-2
d_gene: .
v_gene: TRBV9
abundance: .
CDR3nt: TGTGCCAGCAGCGTAGCTGGGGGGTCAAATGGCTACACCTTC
CDR3aa: CASSVAGGSNGYTF

j_gene: TRBJ1-5
d_gene: .
v_gene: TRBV2
abundance: few
CDR3nt: TGTGCCAGCAGTGATACCTCTAGCAATCAGCCCCAGCATTTT
CDR3aa: CASSDTSSNQPQHF

j_gene: TRBJ1-1
d_gene: TRBD1
v_gene: TRBV6-2/TRBV6-3
abundance: many
CDR3nt: TGTGCCAGCAGCCAAACAGGGGAGGTCGGTGAAGCTTTCTTT
CDR3aa: CASSQTGEVGEAFF

j_gene: TRBJ2-2
d_gene: .
v_gene: TRBV3-1
abundance: .
CDR3nt: TGTGCCAGCAGGCCCCCCGAGAACACCGGGGAGCTGTTTTTT
CDR3aa: CASRPPENTGELFF

j_gene: TRBJ2-7
d_gene: TRBD1
v_gene: TRBV13
abundance: .
CDR3nt: TGTGCCAGCAGGAAGGAGACAGGGGGCGGATTTTCCTACGAGCAGTACTTC
CDR3aa: CASRKETGGGFSYEQYF

j_gene: TRBJ2-3
d_gene: .
v_gene: TRBV25-1
abundance: .
CDR3nt: TGTGCCAGCATCAAAAACGGGGATACGCAGTATTTT
CDR3aa: CASIKNGDTQYF

j_gene: TRBJ2-5
d_gene: .
v_gene: TRBV15
abundance: few
CDR3nt: TGTGCCACCAGCAGGGACAGCCGAGAGACCCAGTACTTC
CDR3aa: CATSRDSRETQYF

j_gene: TRBJ2-2
d_gene: .
v_gene: TRBV19
abundance: .
CDR3nt: TGTGCCAGTAGTAAAGACAGAAACACCGGGGAGCTGTTTTTT
CDR3aa: CASSKDRNTGELFF

j_gene: TRBJ2-5
d_gene: TRBD2
v_gene: TRBV30
abundance: .
CDR3nt: TGTGCCTGGGTACGGGGGGGGACCCAGTACTTC
CDR3aa: CAWVRGGTQYF

j_gene: TRBJ1-5
d_gene: .
v_gene: TRBV12-3/TRBV12-4
abundance: many
CDR3nt: TGTGCCAGCAGTTTTACTGGGGGGCGTCAGCCCCAGCATTTT
CDR3aa: CASSFTGGRQPQHF

j_gene: TRBJ1-2
d_gene: TRBD1
v_gene: TRBV18
abundance: .
CDR3nt: TGTGCCAGCTCAGCTACCCTGGGACAGGTCCCCAGTGGCTACACCTTC
CDR3aa: CASSATLGQVPSGYTF

j_gene: TRBJ2-7
d_gene: .
v_gene: TRBV6-1
abundance: many
CDR3nt: TGTGCCAGCAGTCACCAGGGATCCGAGCAGTACTTC
CDR3aa: CASSHQGSEQYF

j_gene: TRBJ1-1
d_gene: .
v_gene: TRBV12-5
abundance: many
CDR3nt: TGTGCTAGTGGTCGAATTGACACTGAAGCTTTCTTT
CDR3aa: CASGRIDTEAFF

j_gene: TRBJ2-5
d_gene: TRBD1
v_gene: TRBV7-2
abundance: many
CDR3nt: TGTGCCAGCAGCGACCGGGACAGGGGGCAAGAGACCCAGTACTTC
CDR3aa: CASSDRDRGQETQYF

j_gene: TRBJ2-7
d_gene: .
v_gene: TRBV28
abundance: many
CDR3nt: TGTGCCAGCAGTTTACCCATGGCTGTGCAGTACTTC
CDR3aa: CASSLPMAVQYF

j_gene: TRBJ1-1
d_gene: .
v_gene: TRBV10-3
abundance: few
CDR3nt: TGTGCCATCACCCCGGGACAGAACACTGAAGCTTTCTTT
CDR3aa: CAITPGQNTEAFF

j_gene: TRBJ1-1
d_gene: .
v_gene: TRBV12-3/TRBV12-4
abundance: many
CDR3nt: TGTGCCAGCAGTTTCGGTTGGAGGCCGAGCACTGAAGCTTTCTTT
CDR3aa: CASSFGWRPSTEAFF

j_gene: TRBJ1-5
d_gene: .
v_gene: TRBV19
abundance: few
CDR3nt: TGTGCCAGTATGGGTTCTGGGCATCAGCCCCAGCATTTT
CDR3aa: CASMGSGHQPQHF

j_gene: TRBJ2-5
d_gene: .
v_gene: TRBV11-2
abundance: .
CDR3nt: TGTGCCAGCAGCTTACCCGACAGGCACAGGATGGAGACCCAGTACTTC
CDR3aa: CASSLPDRHRMETQYF

j_gene: TRBJ2-7
d_gene: .
v_gene: TRBV5-6
abundance: many
CDR3nt: TGTGCCAGCAGCTTACAGGGTCGTTCTGACTACGAGCAGTACTTC
CDR3aa: CASSLQGRSDYEQYF

j_gene: TRBJ2-1
d_gene: .
v_gene: TRBV7-9
abundance: .
CDR3nt: TGTGCCAGCAGCTTAGTGAATAGCGTCCATGAGCAGTTCTTC
CDR3aa: CASSLVNSVHEQFF

j_gene: TRBJ1-2
d_gene: .
v_gene: TRBV7-9
abundance: few
CDR3nt: TGTGCCAGCAGCCGATTTTTCCGGGACCGCGCCGAGGGGTACTATGGCTACACCTTC
CDR3aa: CASSRFFRDRAEGYYGYTF

j_gene: TRBJ2-1
d_gene: .
v_gene: TRBV24-1
abundance: .
CDR3nt: TGTGCCACCAGTGATCCAAGACAGGGAGGGGAGCAGTTCTTC
CDR3aa: CATSDPRQGGEQFF

j_gene: TRBJ1-5
d_gene: TRBD1
v_gene: TRBV4-2
abundance: many
CDR3nt: TGCGCCAGCAGCCAAGATTGGGGACAGGGAGGTCAGCCCCAGCATTTT
CDR3aa: CASSQDWGQGGQPQHF

j_gene: TRBJ2-7
d_gene: TRBD1
v_gene: TRBV15
abundance: many
CDR3nt: TGTGCCACGGGCCGGGACAGGGGGCACGAGCAGTACTTC
CDR3aa: CATGRDRGHEQYF

j_gene: TRBJ2-1
d_gene: .
v_gene: TRBV11-3
abundance: .
CDR3nt: TGTGCCAGCAACTTAGGGTTCGGGGAGGACAATGAGCAGTTCTTC
CDR3aa: CASNLGFGEDNEQFF

j_gene: TRBJ2-1
d_gene: TRBD2
v_gene: TRBV20-1
abundance: .
CDR3nt: TGCAGTGCTCAGCGGGAGGGCCCTTTCAATGAGCAGTTCTTC
CDR3aa: CSAQREGPFNEQFF

j_gene: TRBJ2-3
d_gene: .
v_gene: TRBV7-9
abundance: .
CDR3nt: TGTGCCAGCAGCTCCCCCCTTGGGGGGGGCCGAACAGATACGCAGTATTTT
CDR3aa: CASSSPLGGGRTDTQYF

j_gene: TRBJ2-1
d_gene: TRBD1
v_gene: TRBV7-9
abundance: .
CDR3nt: TGTGCCAGCAGCTTGTTAGGGGGCCCCACCAATGAGCAGTTCTTC
CDR3aa: CASSLLGGPTNEQFF

j_gene: TRBJ2-3
d_gene: .
v_gene: TRBV19
abundance: few
CDR3nt: TGTGCCAGTAGGGGGATGGGCAGAAGCACAGATACGCAGTATTTT
CDR3aa: CASRGMGRSTDTQYF

j_gene: TRBJ2-1
d_gene: .
v_gene: TRBV14
abundance: few
CDR3nt: TGTGCCAGCAGCCAAGTTGCGGGGGCCCGATCCTACAATGAGCAGTTCTTC
CDR3aa: CASSQVAGARSYNEQFF

j_gene: TRBJ2-3
d_gene: .
v_gene: TRBV20-1
abundance: many
CDR3nt: TGCACCCCGGGAGAGGGGCCTCGAACGCAGTATTTT
CDR3aa: CTPGEGPRTQYF

j_gene: TRBJ2-7
d_gene: .
v_gene: TRBV20-1
abundance: many
CDR3nt: TGCAGTGCTAGCTCTTCCCGGGGAAGCTCCTACGAGCAGTACTTC
CDR3aa: CSASSSRGSSYEQYF